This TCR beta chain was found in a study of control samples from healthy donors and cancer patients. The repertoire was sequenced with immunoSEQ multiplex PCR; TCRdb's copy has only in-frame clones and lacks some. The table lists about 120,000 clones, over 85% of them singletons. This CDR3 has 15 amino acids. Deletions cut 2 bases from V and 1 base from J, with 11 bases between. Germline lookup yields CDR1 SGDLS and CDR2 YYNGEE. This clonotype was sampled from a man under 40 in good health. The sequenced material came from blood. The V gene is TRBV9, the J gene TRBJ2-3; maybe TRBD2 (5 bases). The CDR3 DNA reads TGTGCCAGCAGCGTTGGAACTAGTCGCACAGATACGCAGTATTTT. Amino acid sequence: CASSVGTSRTDTQYF.